This is a list of T cell receptor beta chains from one sample in a study of neurological immune-mediated disorders. TCRdb re-called the 5' RACE reads with MiXCR, one entry per CDR3 protein. This sample has approximately 50,000 distinct CDR3 sequences, with around 10% found just once. The sample taken for sequencing was PBMCs. These receptors were taken from a man in his 70s with HTLV-1-associated myelopathy (HAM/TSP). Each CDR3 is given with its conserved first and last residue. The D gene is left open where the match is weak. A row's size may be missing; if present it is once, few, many or a size class.

>TRBJ1-1|many|.|TRBV18
TGTGCCAGCTCACCCGACAACAGCCGCACTGAAGCTTTCTTT
CASSPDNSRTEAFF
>TRBJ2-3|many|.|TRBV5-1
TGCGCCAGCAGCCCCGGGGACGGGGGCACAGATACGCAGTATTTT
CASSPGDGGTDTQYF
>TRBJ2-1|many|TRBD2|TRBV20-1
TGCAGTGCTGAGACAGCGGGAGCTATCAATGAGCAGTTCTTC
CSAETAGAINEQFF
>TRBJ2-7|many|.|TRBV28
TGTGCCAGCAGTTGGGCTGGGGACGAGCAGTACTTC
CASSWAGDEQYF
>TRBJ1-2|many|.|TRBV20-1
TGCAGTGCTAGAGATCCCGTGGGGGTTAACTATGGCTACACCTTC
CSARDPVGVNYGYTF
>TRBJ2-1|many|.|TRBV28
TGTGCCAGCAGTTTATTTTCCGCGGGCGGCAATGAGCAGTTCTTC
CASSLFSAGGNEQFF
>TRBJ2-7|many|TRBD1|TRBV7-9
TGTGCCAGCATCCGGGACAGGGATAACGAGCAGTACTTC
CASIRDRDNEQYF
>TRBJ2-7|many|.|TRBV12-3/TRBV12-4
TGTGCCAGCTCACAAACGGGGACCTACGAGCAGTACTTC
CASSQTGTYEQYF
>TRBJ1-2|.|.|TRBV7-9
TGTGCCAGCAGCTTGGGAGAGGGGCGCTCTAACTATGGCTACACCTTC
CASSLGEGRSNYGYTF
>TRBJ1-5|many|.|TRBV4-1
TGCGCCAGCAGCCAAGGTGGACAACAGCCCCAGCATTTT
CASSQGGQQPQHF
>TRBJ1-5|few|.|TRBV28
TGTGCCAGCAGTTTCCGCAGCCGGTCTCAGCCCCAGCATTTT
CASSFRSRSQPQHF
>TRBJ2-3|many|.|TRBV28
TGTGCCAGCAGCTTCGGGGGATCAGATACGCAGTATTTT
CASSFGGSDTQYF
>TRBJ2-7|many|.|TRBV20-1
TGCAGTGCGGTAGTAACGGACTACTACGAGCAGTACTTC
CSAVVTDYYEQYF
>TRBJ2-5|many|.|TRBV15
TGTGCCACCAGCCTCCGCTCCGCTACGTCCCGTAAGACCCAGTACTTC
CATSLRSATSRKTQYF
>TRBJ2-3|few|.|TRBV20-1
TGCAGTGCTAGAGAAGCTACAGCCCGGCCGCAGTATTTT
CSAREATARPQYF
>TRBJ2-1|many|TRBD1|TRBV7-9
TGTGCCAGCAGCTTTGGACAGGCCTACAATGAGCAGTTCTTC
CASSFGQAYNEQFF
>TRBJ1-1|many|.|TRBV9
TGTGCCAGCAGCGCATACAGGTACACTGAAGCTTTCTTT
CASSAYRYTEAFF
>TRBJ2-1|many|.|TRBV2
TGTGCCAGCAGTGGACTAACCTCTATTTACAATGAGCAGTTCTTC
CASSGLTSIYNEQFF
>TRBJ1-1|medium-sized|.|TRBV20-1
TGCAGTGCTAAGACAGCTGAAGCTTTCTTT
CSAKTAEAFF
>TRBJ2-1|many|.|TRBV20-1
TGCAGTGCTAGGGTTCCTTATGAGCAGTTCTTC
CSARVPYEQFF
>TRBJ2-2|many|.|TRBV5-1
TGCGCCAGCAGCTTGGAGGGGCAAGCGAACACCGGGGAGCTGTTTTTT
CASSLEGQANTGELFF
>TRBJ2-5|.|.|TRBV27
TGTGCCAGCAGCTCGACGGTAGCCGGGGAGACCCAGTACTTC
CASSSTVAGETQYF
>TRBJ2-7|large|.|TRBV4-3
TGCGCCAGCAGCCAAGACGGCCCAGGGGACCGCTCCTACGAGCAGTACTTC
CASSQDGPGDRSYEQYF
>TRBJ2-3|once|.|TRBV3-1
TGTGCCAGCAGCCAAGGAGCCAGGGGTACTACAAATACGCAGTATTTT
CASSQGARGTTNTQYF
>TRBJ2-7|many|TRBD2|TRBV5-1
TGCGCCAGCAGCTTGGCCTCGTCTAGCGGGAGTAATTACGAGCAGTACTTC
CASSLASSSGSNYEQYF
>TRBJ2-2|many|.|TRBV6-2/TRBV6-3
TGTGCCAGCAGTTCTCCGTTACGATCCTACGGGGAGCTGTTTTTT
CASSSPLRSYGELFF
>TRBJ2-1|many|TRBD2|TRBV5-1
TGCGCCAGCAGCAACCCCGGGACTAGCGGGAGGGCCGGCTACAATGAGCAGTTCTTC
CASSNPGTSGRAGYNEQFF
>TRBJ2-1|.|.|TRBV7-9
TGTGCCAGCAGCCCCTACTCCGATGAGCAGTTCTTC
CASSPYSDEQFF
>TRBJ2-5|.|.|TRBV2
TGTGCCAGCAGTCATGGACTACAACAAGAGACCCAGTACTTC
CASSHGLQQETQYF
>TRBJ2-3|many|.|TRBV27
TGTGCCAGCAGTTTCGGGGCTGATCCTAGCACAGATACGCAGTATTTT
CASSFGADPSTDTQYF
>TRBJ2-6|many|TRBD1|TRBV27
TGTGCCAGCAGTTTACTCCGCGCGGGACAGGGGGCCCCTGGGGCCAACGTCCTGACTTTC
CASSLLRAGQGAPGANVLTF